This TCR beta chain was captured by sequencing in a study of beta chain features in type 1 diabetes. Findings and limits, study-wide: Researchers caution that PCR might favor shorter templates, equally among patients and controls. A moderate, significant TCRB CDR3 shortening appeared in type 1 diabetes across four CD4+ subsets.

With 4 bases clipped from V and 9 bases from J, the junction kept 11 bases outside the gene matches. This CDR3 comprises 15 residues. The germline gives CDR1 SGHNT, CDR2 YYREEE (reference sequence). Isolated RNA was reverse transcribed in full, so expressed TCRB transcripts were sequenced. The repertoire was sequenced with immunoSEQ multiplex PCR; TCRdb's copy has only in-frame clones and lacks some. The sample gives about 270,000 clones, over 11% of which show up once; less than 0.02% is in the top ten. This clone was counted once. The antigen is unknown. The sample comprised naive CD4+ T cells from blood. The TCR comes from a man aged 25 to 40 with type 1 diabetes. The V and J genes are TRBV5-4 and TRBJ2-3, with 10 bases that match TRBD2. As DNA, the CDR3 is TGTGCCAGCAGCCCCACCACTAGCGGGGATCTAACGCAGTATTTT. Translating it yields CASSPTTSGDLTQYF.